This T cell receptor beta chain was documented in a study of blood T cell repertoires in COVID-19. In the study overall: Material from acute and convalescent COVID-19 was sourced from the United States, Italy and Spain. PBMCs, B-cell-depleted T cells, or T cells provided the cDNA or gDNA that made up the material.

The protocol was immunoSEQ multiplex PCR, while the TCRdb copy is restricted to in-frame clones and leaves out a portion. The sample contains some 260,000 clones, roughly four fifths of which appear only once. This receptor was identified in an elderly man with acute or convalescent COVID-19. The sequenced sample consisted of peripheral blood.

CDR3 protein: CASSPNRAAGRKLFF. The CDR3 bases are TGTGCCAGCAGCCCTAACCGGGCCGCCGGGAGAAAACTGTTTTTT. V and J are TRBV14 and TRBJ1-4; no reliable D call. Trimming cost V 4 bases and J 10 bases, with 19 bases left between them. The CDR3 is made up of 15 amino acids. CDR1 and CDR2 (germline): SGHDN, FVKESK.